Presented here are 16 T cell receptor beta chains from one specimen sequenced in a study of OX40 agonist ivuxolimab in advanced cancers. The protocol was immunoSEQ multiplex PCR, while the TCRdb copy is restricted to in-frame clones and leaves out a portion. The top ten hold roughly 3.7% of the sample, which has 60,000 to 85,000 clones, over 80% seen once. Specimen: CD4+ or CD8+ T cells sorted from blood, collected in a trial of the OX40 agonist ivuxolimab. These receptors came from an adult with an advanced solid tumor such as melanoma, head and neck, liver or kidney cancer.

The chain recombines TRBV18 with TRBJ1-2; D might be TRBD1 (6 bases). Germline-derived CDR1 and CDR2 are KGHSH and LQKENI. CDR3 length: 14 amino acids. Trimming took 6 bases from V and 5 from J, leaving 16 bases between them. The CDR3 DNA is TGTGCCAGCTCCCCCGTTCAGGGGACTTATGGCTACACCTTC. Encoded protein: CASSPVQGTYGYTF.

The chain combines TRBV5-5 with TRBJ2-7; weak D call: TRBD2 (5 bases). The CDR3 sequence is 15 residues long. CDR1 and CDR2 from the germline V gene are SGHKS and YYEKEE (reference sequence). The V end was cut by 4 bases, the J end by 1 base, with 15 bases between. CDR3: CASSGGLLPSYEQYF. In nucleotides, the CDR3 is TGTGCCAGCAGCGGCGGACTTCTTCCGTCCTACGAGCAGTACTTC.

This chain links TRBV4-3 with TRBJ1-6, with D possibly matching TRBD1 (6 bases). Trimming removed 4 bases from V and 0 bases from J, with 13 bases in between. CDR1 is LGHNA and CDR2 is YSLEER in the germline V gene. CDR3 length equals 17 residues. The CDR3 DNA is TGCGCCAGCAGCCGACTGACAGGTAGCTCCTATAATTCACCCCTCCACTTT. Translating gives CASSRLTGSSYNSPLHF.

The chain is built from TRBV6-5 and TRBJ2-2; D unclear. Per germline, CDR1 MNHEY and CDR2 SVGAGI. V lost 8 bases and J 4 bases, leaving 11 bases between the germline ends. The CDR3 is 13 residues long. CDR3 sequence: CASSKIGTGELFF. The CDR3 DNA follows: TGTGCCAGCTCTAAGATAGGCACCGGGGAGCTGTTTTTT.

In this sample, this clone turned up a few times. V and J are TRBV9 and TRBJ1-1; no firm D call. The ends were cut back, 1 base at V and 3 bases at J, with 7 bases in the middle. Germline CDR1 reads SGDLS; CDR2 reads YYNGEE. The CDR3 covers 13 residues. CDR3 sequence: CASSVKRDTEAFF. The CDR3, as DNA: TGTGCCAGCAGCGTAAAGCGTGACACTGAAGCTTTCTTT.

The rearrangement joins TRBV27 to TRBJ2-7; D may be TRBD1 or TRBD2 (5 bases each). The CDR3 length is 12 residues. The germline V gene encodes CDR1 MNHEY and CDR2 SMNVEV (reference sequence). V lost 8 bases to trimming and J lost 1 base, with 9 bases between them. The CDR3 DNA reads as TGTGCCAGCTGGGACGGATCCTACGAGCAGTACTTC. This gives the protein CASWDGSYEQYF.

The chain links TRBV9 to TRBJ1-4; TRBD1 aligns across 7 bases. V shed 1 base, J shed 7 bases, and the junction held 7 bases outside the gene matches. This CDR3 is 15 amino acids long. Germline assignment: CDR1 SGDLS and CDR2 YYNGEE. The CDR3 nucleotides read TGTGCCAGCAGCGTAAAGACAGGGAGGGGTGAAAAACTGTTTTTT. As protein: CASSVKTGRGEKLFF.

This clone has a single count. J is TRBJ2-1 and V is TRBV30, with D maybe TRBD1 (5 bases). V was trimmed by 3 bases and J by 8 bases, leaving 23 bases between them. Germline V lookup: CDR1 GTSNPN, CDR2 SVGIG (reference sequence). The CDR3 totals 16 residues. This chain's CDR3 is CAWSQGFGPSGHEQFF. The CDR3 DNA is TGTGCCTGGAGCCAGGGTTTCGGGCCCTCCGGGCATGAGCAGTTCTTC.

This sequence joins TRBV7-2 and TRBJ1-2; a weak D match, TRBD1 (6 bases). The CDR3 is made up of 17 amino acids. The germline CDR1 and CDR2 sequences are SGHTA and FQGNSA. V was cut by 5 bases and J by 3 bases, with 22 bases left in between. CDR3 coding DNA: TGTGCCAGCAGCCTCTCCTACCGTAACCCAGGGGACTATGGCTACACCTTC. Protein: CASSLSYRNPGDYGYTF.

This clone appeared a few times. The genes are TRBV5-1 and TRBJ2-2, with D hard to call. CDR1 SGHRS and CDR2 YFSETQ come from the germline V gene. This CDR3 has 15 residues. V was clipped by 0 bases and J by 5 bases, with 11 bases between them. CDR3 in DNA: TGCGCCAGCAGCTTGGACAGTACCTCTACCGGGGAGCTGTTTTTT. Amino acid sequence: CASSLDSTSTGELFF.

The chain recombines TRBV18 with TRBJ2-3; D remains ambiguous. Germline CDR1 KGHSH, CDR2 LQKENI. The CDR3 runs 15 residues. Deletions cut 1 base from V and 0 bases from J, with 8 bases between. The CDR3 bases are TGTGCCAGCTCACCACAGGGCGTTAGCACAGATACGCAGTATTTT. Residues: CASSPQGVSTDTQYF.

The chain uses TRBV6-1 and TRBJ2-3, with D tentatively TRBD1 (6 bases). Trimming stripped 2 bases from V and 6 bases from J, with 9 bases between. The CDR3 is made up of 13 amino acids. Germline CDR1 MNHNS, CDR2 SASEGT. The chain's CDR3 is CASSEIRGDTQYF. The CDR3 DNA reads TGTGCCAGCAGTGAAATTAGGGGGGATACGCAGTATTTT.

The chain carries TRBV29-1 and TRBJ2-1; 9 bases fit TRBD2. The J segment lost 4 bases and the V segment lost 7 bases, leaving 8 bases of the junction unmatched. Germline CDR1 SQVTM, CDR2 ANQGSEA. CDR3 length: 14 amino acids. The CDR3: CSALTSGGYNEQFF. The CDR3 DNA sequence: TGCAGCGCCCTGACTAGCGGCGGATACAATGAGCAGTTCTTC.

V is TRBV14 and J is TRBJ2-5, with D hard to call. Germline assignment: CDR1 SGHDN and CDR2 FVKESK. Between the trimmed V and J ends, which lost 1 base and 1 base, there was a span of 19 bases. The CDR3 has 18 residues. The CDR3 spells CASSQGGAGRRPQETQYF. The CDR3 nucleotides read TGTGCCAGCAGCCAAGGGGGTGCAGGCCGGCGGCCCCAAGAGACCCAGTACTTC. The full variable domain, rest sourced from reference TRBV14 and TRBJ2-5, is EAGVTQFPSHSVIEKGQTVTLRCDPISGHDNLYWYRRVMGKEIKFLLHFVKESKQDESGMPNNRFLAERTGGTYSTLKVQPAELEDSGVYFCASSQGGAGRRPQETQYFGPGTRLLVL.

The rearrangement joins TRBV30 to TRBJ2-4; D is ambiguous. This CDR3 spans 15 amino acids. Trimming removed 0 bases from V and 0 bases from J, with 9 bases in between. CDR1 and CDR2 from the germline V gene are GTSNPN and SVGIG (reference sequence). The CDR3 nucleotides read TGTGCCTGGAGTGTCAATATACTAGCCAAAAACATTCAGTACTTC. Translating gives CAWSVNILAKNIQYF.

This clone has just one count. V is TRBV6-6 and J is TRBJ2-3, with TRBD2 identical over 8 bases. The V segment lost 6 bases and the J segment 9 bases; nucleotides outside the gene matches: 8. Looked up from germline, CDR1 is MNHNY and CDR2 is SVGAGI (reference sequence). This CDR3 contains 13 residues. This CDR3 reads CASRLADPTTQYF. CDR3 nucleotide sequence: TGTGCCAGCAGACTAGCGGACCCCACCACGCAGTATTTT.